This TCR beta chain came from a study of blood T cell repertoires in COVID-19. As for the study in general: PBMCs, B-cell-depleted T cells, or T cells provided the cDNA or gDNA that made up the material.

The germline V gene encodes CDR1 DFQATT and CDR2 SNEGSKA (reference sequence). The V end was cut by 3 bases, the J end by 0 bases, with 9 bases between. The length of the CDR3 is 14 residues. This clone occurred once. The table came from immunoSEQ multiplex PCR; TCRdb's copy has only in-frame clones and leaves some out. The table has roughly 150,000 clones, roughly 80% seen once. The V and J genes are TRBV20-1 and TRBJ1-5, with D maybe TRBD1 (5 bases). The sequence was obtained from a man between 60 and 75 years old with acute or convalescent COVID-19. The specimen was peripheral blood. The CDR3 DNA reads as TGCAGTGCTAGTAGGGGTCTTAGCAATCAGCCCCAGCATTTT. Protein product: CSASRGLSNQPQHF.